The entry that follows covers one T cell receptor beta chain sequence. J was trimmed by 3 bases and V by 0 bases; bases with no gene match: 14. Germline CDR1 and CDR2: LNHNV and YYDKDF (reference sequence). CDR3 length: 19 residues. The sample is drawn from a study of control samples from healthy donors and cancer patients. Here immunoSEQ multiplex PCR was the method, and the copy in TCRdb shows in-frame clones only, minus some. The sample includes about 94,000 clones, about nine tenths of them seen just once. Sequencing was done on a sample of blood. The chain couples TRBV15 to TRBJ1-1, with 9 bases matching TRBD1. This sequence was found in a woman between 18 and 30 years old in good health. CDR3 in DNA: TGTGCCACCAGCAGAGATCTGCGGACAGGGGACTGGGAGGACACTGAAGCTTTCTTT. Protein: CATSRDLRTGDWEDTEAFF.